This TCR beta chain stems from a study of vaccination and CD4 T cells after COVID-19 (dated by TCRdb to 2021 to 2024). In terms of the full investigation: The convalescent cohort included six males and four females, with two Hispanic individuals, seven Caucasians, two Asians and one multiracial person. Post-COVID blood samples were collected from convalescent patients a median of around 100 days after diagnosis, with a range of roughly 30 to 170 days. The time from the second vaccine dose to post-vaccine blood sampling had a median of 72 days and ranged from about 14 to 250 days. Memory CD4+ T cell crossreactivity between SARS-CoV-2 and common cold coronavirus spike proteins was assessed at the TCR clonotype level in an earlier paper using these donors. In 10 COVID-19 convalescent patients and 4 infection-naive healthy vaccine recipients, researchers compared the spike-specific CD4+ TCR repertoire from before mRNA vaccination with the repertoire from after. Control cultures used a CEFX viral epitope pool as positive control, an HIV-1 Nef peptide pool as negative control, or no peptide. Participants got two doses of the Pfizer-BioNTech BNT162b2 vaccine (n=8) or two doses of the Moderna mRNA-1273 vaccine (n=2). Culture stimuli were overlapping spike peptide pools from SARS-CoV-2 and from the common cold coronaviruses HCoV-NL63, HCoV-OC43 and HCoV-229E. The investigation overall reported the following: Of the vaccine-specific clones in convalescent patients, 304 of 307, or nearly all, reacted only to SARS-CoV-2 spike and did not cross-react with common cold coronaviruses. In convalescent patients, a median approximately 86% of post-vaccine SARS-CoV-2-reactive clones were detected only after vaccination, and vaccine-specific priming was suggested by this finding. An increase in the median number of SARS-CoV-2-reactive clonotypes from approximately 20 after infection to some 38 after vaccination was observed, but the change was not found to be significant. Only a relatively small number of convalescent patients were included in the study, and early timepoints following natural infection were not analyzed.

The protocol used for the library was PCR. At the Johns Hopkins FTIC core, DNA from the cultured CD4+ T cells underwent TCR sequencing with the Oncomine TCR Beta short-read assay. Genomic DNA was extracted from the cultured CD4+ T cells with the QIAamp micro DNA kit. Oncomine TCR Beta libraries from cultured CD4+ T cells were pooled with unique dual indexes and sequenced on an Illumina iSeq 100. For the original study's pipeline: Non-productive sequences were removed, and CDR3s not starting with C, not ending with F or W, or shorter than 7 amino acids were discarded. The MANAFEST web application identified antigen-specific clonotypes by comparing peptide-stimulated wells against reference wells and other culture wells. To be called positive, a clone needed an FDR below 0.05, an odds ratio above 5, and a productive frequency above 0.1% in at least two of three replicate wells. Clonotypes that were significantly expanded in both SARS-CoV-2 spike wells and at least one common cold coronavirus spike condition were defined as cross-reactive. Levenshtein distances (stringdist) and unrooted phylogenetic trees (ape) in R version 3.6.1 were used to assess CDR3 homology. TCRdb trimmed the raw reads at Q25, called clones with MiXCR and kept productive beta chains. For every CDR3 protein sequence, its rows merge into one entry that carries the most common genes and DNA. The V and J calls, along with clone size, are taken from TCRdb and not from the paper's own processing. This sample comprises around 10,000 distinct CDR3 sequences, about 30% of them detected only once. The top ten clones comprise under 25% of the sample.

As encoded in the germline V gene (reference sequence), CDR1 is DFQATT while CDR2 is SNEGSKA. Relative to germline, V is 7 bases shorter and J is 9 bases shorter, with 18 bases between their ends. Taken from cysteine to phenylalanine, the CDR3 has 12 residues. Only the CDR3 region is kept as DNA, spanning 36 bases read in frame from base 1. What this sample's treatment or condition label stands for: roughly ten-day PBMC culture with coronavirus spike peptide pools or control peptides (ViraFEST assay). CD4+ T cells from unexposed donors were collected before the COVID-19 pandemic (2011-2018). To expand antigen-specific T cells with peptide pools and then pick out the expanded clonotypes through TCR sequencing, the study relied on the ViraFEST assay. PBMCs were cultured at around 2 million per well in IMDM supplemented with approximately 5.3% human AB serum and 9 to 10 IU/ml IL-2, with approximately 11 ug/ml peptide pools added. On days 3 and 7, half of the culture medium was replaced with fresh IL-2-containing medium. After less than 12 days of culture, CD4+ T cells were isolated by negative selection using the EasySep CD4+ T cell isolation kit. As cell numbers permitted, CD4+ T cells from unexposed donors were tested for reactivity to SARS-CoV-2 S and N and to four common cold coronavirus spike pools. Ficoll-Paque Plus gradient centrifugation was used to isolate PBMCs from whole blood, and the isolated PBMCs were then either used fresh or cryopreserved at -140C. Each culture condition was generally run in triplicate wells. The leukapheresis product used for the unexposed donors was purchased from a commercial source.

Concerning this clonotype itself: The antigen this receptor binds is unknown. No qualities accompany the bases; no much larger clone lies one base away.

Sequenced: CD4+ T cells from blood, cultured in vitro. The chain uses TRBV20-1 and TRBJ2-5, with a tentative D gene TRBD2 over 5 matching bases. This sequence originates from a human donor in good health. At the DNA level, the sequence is TGCAGTGTTCGGCGGAGCGGTCGGGCCCAGTACTTC. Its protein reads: CSVRRSGRAQYF.